The entry below describes one TCR beta chain. This specimen belongs to a study of blood T cell repertoires in COVID-19. Study at large: The study drew acute and convalescent COVID-19 samples from the United States, Italy and Spain. PBMCs, B-cell-depleted T cells, or T cells were the source of the cDNA or gDNA that made up the material.

As handled by the study authors: Using reference gene primer amplification, nucleated cell counts were estimated. Sequenced by immunoSEQ multiplex PCR; TCRdb stores in-frame clones only, minus some. The V and J calls and clone size come from that table; D and trimming were worked out from the DNA. The table lists 210,000 or so clones, around 89% of them singletons. CDR1 and CDR2 from the germline V gene are KGHSH and LQKENI. Trimming shortened V by 3 bases and J by 5 bases, and 14 bases separated the two germline ends. The CDR3 runs 14 residues. Sequencing used peripheral blood. The TCR comes from a man aged 30 to 45 with COVID-19, enrolled during active disease. The chain employs TRBV18 and TRBJ2-7, with D possibly matching TRBD2 (6 bases). CDR3 nucleotide sequence: TGTGCCAGCTCACCTCTGCGGGGTACCCACGAGCAGTACTTC. It yields the protein CASSPLRGTHEQYF. The full variable domain, in which reference TRBV18 and TRBJ2-7 provide the parts outside the CDR3, is NAGVMQNPRHLVRRRGQEARLRCSPMKGHSHVYWYRQLPEEGLKFMVYLQKENIIDESGMPKERFSAEFPKEGPSILRIQQVVRGDSAAYFCASSPLRGTHEQYFGPGTRLTVT.